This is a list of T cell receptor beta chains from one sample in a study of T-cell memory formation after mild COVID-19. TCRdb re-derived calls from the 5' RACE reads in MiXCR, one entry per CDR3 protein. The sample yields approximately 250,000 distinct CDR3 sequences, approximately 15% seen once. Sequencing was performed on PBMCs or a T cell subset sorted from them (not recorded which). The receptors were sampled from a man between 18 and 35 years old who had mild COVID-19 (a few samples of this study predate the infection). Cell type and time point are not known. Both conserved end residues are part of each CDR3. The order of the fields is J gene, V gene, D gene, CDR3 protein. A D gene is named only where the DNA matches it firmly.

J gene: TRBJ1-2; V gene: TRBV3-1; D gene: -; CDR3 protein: CASSQGLYGYTF
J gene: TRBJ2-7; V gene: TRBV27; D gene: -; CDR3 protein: CASSLDSPSYEQYF
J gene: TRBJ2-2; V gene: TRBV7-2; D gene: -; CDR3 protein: CASSSYRETNTGELFF
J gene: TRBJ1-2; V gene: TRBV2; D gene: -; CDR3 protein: CASAVNYGYTF
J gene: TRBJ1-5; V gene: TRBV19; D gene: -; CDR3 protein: CASSIRAESSSQPQHF
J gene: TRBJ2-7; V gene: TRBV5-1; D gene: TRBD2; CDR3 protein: CASSPDLAGWVEQYF
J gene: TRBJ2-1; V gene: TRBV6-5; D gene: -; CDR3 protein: CASRKEGRSYNEQFF
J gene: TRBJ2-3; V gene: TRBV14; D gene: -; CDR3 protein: CASSQGLEVSTDTQYF
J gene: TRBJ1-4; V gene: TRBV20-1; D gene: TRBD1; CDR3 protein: CSAYGQGPEKLFF
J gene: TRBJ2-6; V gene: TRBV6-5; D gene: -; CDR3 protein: CASSFSVAGANVLTF
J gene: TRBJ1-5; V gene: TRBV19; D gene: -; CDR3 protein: CASRNQGFTGNQPQHF
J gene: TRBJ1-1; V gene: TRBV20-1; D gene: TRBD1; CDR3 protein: CSAYNRGLTEAFF
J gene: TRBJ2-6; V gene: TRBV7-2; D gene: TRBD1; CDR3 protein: CASSPTGVNVLTF
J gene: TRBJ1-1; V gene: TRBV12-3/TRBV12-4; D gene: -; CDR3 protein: CASSSGGSMNTEAFF
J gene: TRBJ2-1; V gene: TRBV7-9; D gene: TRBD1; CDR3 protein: CASSSTGVSDEQFF
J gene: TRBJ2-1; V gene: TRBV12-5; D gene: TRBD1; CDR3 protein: CASGLGTGMNEQFF
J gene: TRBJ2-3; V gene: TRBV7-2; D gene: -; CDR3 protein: CASSLVVGAPDTQYF
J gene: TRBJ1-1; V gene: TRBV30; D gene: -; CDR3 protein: CAWSWGWVNTEAFF
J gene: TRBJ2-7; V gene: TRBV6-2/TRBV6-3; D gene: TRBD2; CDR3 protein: CASTKTSRYEQYF
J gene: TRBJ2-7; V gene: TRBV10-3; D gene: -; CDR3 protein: CAISESSRPPSPEQYF
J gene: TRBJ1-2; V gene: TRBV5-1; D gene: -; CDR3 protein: CASSSNRAFYGYTF
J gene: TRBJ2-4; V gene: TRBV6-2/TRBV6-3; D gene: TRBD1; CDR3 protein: CASRTGGFDKNIQYF
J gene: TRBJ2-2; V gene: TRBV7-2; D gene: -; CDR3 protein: CASSELATNTGELFF
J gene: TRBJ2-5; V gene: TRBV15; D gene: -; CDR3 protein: CATSMGETQYF
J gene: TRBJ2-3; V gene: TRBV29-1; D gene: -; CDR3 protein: CSAEISTDTQYF
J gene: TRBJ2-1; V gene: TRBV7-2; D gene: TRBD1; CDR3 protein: CASSSFKLTGVEQFF
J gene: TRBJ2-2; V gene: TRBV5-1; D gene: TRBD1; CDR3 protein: CASVAGTANTGELFF
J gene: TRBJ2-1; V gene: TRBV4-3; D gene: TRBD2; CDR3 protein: CASSPDASGEQFF
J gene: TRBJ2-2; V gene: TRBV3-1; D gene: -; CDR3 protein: CASLYRGGGELFF
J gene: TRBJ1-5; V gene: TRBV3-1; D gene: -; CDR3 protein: CASSQGVPGQPQHF
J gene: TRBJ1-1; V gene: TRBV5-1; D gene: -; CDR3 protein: CASSTTSQGATEAFF
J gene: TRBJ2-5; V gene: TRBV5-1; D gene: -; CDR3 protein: CASSLASTEETQYF
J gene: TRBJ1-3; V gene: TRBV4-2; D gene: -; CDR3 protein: CASSQEKEGNTIYF
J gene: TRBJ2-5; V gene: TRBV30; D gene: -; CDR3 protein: CAWTPTALQETQYF
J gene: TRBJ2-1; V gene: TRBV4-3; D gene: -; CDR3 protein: CASSPQGVHEQFF
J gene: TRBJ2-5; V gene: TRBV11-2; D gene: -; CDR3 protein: CASSHRLVQTQYF
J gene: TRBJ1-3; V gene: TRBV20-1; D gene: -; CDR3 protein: CSARATFRDDGNTIYF
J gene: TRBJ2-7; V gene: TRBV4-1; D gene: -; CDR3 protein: CASSQDFGDEQYF
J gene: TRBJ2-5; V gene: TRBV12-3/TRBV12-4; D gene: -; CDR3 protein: CASSFHGEETQYF
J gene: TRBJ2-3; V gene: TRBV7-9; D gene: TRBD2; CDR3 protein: CASSGPPGLDSDTQYF
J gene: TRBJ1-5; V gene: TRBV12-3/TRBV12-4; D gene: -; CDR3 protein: CASSARGGYRPQHF
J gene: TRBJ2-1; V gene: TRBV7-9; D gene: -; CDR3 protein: CASSLVSLSSYNEQFF
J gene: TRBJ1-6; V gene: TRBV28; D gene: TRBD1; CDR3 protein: CASSFRVDRFRSPLHF
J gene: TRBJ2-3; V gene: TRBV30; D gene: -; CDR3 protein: CAWSTSRASTDTQYF
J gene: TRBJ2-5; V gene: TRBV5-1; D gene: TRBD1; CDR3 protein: CASSYRTGVGETQYF
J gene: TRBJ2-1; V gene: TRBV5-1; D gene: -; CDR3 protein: CASSNPYPYNEQFF
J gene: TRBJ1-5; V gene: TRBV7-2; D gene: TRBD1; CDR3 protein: CASSLVGQGGQPQHF
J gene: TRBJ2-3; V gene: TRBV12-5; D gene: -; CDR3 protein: CASGPGTSGGPDTQYF
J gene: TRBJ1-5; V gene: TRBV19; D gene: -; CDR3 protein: CASSILDQPQHF
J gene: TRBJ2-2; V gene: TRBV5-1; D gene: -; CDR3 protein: CASSLDGQSLWFF
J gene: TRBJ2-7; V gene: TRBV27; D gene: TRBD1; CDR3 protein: CASSLSSTGIYEQYF
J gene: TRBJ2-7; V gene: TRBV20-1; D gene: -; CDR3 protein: CSARDLEGPLNYEQYF
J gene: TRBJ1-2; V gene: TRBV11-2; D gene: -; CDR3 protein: CASSLAIGESANYGYTF
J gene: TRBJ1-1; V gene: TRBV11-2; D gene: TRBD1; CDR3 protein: CASSPPLLNRGNTEAFF